This entry features one TCR beta chain sequence. Its antigen is unknown. This sample stems from a study of blood T cells in healthy people across ages. CDR3 length equals 16 residues. V lost 6 bases and J lost 1; bases outside the gene matches: 5. The germline V gene has CDR1 WSHSY and CDR2 SAAADI. PCR was performed a second time for about 7 to 11 cycles using a sample-barcoded 5' primer and a J-beta primer mix. Via MiXCR, TCRdb re-called the 5' RACE reads, giving one row per CDR3 protein. The data contain about 1,500,000 distinct CDR3 sequences, 42% of them seen just once; the ten biggest clones take up under 8%. Study observations and caveats: Naive T cell percentage showed a strong correlation with the diversity of TCR beta. Among T cells, TCR beta diversity per million cells dropped roughly linearly as age rose.

This clonotype was obtained from a woman younger than 35 in good health. V and J are TRBV10-2 and TRBJ2-1; 11 bases are a match to TRBD2. Sequencing input: blood. Here the CDR3 DNA reads TGCGCCAGCAGGGGGACTAGCGGCTTGTCCTACAATGAGCAGTTCTTC. Its protein product is CASRGTSGLSYNEQFF.